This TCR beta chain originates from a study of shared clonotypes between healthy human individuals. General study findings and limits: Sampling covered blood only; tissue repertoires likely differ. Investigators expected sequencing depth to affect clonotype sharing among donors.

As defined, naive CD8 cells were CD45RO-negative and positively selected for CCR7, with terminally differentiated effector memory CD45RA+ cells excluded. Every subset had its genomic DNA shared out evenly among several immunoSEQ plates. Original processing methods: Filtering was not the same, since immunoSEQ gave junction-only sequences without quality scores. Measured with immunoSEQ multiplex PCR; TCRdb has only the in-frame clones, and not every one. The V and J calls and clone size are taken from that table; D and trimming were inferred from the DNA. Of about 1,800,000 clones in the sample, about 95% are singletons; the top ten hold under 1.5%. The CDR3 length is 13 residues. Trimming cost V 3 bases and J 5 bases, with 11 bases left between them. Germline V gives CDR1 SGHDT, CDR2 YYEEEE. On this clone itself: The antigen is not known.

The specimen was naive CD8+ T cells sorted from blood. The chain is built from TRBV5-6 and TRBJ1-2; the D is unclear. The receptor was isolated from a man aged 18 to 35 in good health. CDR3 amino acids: CASSSDRIYGYTF. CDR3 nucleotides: TGTGCCAGCAGCTCTGACCGTATATATGGCTACACCTTC. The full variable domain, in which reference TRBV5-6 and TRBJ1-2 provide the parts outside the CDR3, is DAGVTQSPTHLIKTRGQQVTLRCSPKSGHDTVSWYQQALGQGPQFIFQYYEEEERQRGNFPDRFSGHQFPNYSSELNVNALLLGDSALYLCASSSDRIYGYTFGSGTRLTVV.